The clone carrying this TCR beta chain was picked up a small number of times. These data are taken from a study of blood T cells in healthy people across ages. CDR3 size: 13 residues. Germline V lookup: CDR1 SQVTM, CDR2 ANQGSEA. The V segment lost 4 bases and the J segment 5 bases; nucleotides outside the gene matches: 3. Through a sample-barcoded 5' primer and a J-beta primer mix, a second PCR was run for about 6 to 11 cycles. MiXCR, applied by TCRdb to the 5' RACE reads, yields one record per CDR3 protein. The table records hundreds of thousands of distinct CDR3 sequences, about 24% of them present only once.

The sequencing input was blood. This TCR was recovered from a man between 65 and 85 years old in good health. The rearrangement joins TRBV29-1 to TRBJ2-1, with TRBD2 matching 9 bases. In nucleotides, the CDR3 is TGCAGCGTTGCGGCTAGCGGGGACAATGAGCAGTTCTTC. Its translation: CSVAASGDNEQFF.